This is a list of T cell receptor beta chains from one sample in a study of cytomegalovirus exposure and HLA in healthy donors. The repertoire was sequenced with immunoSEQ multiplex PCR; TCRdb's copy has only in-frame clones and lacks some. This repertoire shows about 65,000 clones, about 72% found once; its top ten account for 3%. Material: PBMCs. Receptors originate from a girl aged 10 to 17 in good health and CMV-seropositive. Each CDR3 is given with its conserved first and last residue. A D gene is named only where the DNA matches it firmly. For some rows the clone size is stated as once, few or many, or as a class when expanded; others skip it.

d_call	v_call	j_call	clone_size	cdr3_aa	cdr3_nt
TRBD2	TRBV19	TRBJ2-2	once	CASVAGMNTGELFF	TGTGCCAGTGTAGCGGGGATGAACACCGGGGAGCTGTTTTTT
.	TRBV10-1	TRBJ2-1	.	CASSDNGWSEQFF	TGCGCCAGCAGTGATAACGGGTGGAGTGAGCAGTTCTTC
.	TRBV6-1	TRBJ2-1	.	CASSVRNRAAPYNEQFF	TGTGCCAGCAGTGTCAGGAACAGGGCTGCCCCCTACAATGAGCAGTTCTTC
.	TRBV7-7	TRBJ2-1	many	CASSQWTDNNEQFF	TGTGCCAGCAGCCAATGGACAGACAATAATGAGCAGTTCTTC
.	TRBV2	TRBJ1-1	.	CASRTGLTEAFF	TGTGCCAGCAGAACAGGGCTTACTGAAGCTTTCTTT
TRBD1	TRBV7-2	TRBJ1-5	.	CASSRGQGLGPQHF	TGTGCCAGCAGCCGAGGACAGGGACTGGGGCCCCAGCATTTT
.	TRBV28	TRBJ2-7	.	CASPGVGDDEQYF	TGTGCCAGCCCAGGGGTGGGGGATGACGAGCAGTACTTC
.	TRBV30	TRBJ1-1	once	CAWSVSPVNTEAFF	TGTGCCTGGAGTGTATCGCCAGTGAACACTGAAGCTTTCTTT
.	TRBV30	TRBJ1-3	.	CAWGHGGNTIYF	TGTGCCTGGGGACACGGTGGAAACACCATATATTTT
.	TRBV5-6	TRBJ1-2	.	CASSGRDGTYGYTF	TGTGCCAGCAGCGGGCGGGACGGGACCTATGGCTACACCTTC
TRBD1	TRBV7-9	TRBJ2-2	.	CASSLTGPGELFF	TGTGCCAGCAGCCTGACAGGGCCCGGGGAGCTGTTTTTT
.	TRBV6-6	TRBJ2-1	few	CATKLGGLGEQFF	TGTGCCACAAAACTAGGAGGGTTAGGTGAGCAGTTCTTC
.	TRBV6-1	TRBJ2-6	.	CASSEQGTGANVLTF	TGTGCCAGCAGTGAACAGGGTACAGGGGCCAACGTCCTGACTTTC
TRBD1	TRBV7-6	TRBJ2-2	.	CASSPGLGQGTGELFF	TGTGCCAGCAGCCCCGGGCTGGGACAGGGGACCGGGGAGCTGTTTTTT
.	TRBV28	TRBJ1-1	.	CASSFGQWAFF	TGTGCCAGCAGTTTTGGACAATGGGCTTTCTTT
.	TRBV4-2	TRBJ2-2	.	CASSQGVGVNTGELFF	TGTGCCAGCAGCCAAGGGGTCGGGGTAAACACCGGGGAGCTGTTTTTT
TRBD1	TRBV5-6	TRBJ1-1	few	CASREPGQHKAFF	TGTGCCAGCAGGGAGCCGGGACAGCATAAGGCTTTCTTT
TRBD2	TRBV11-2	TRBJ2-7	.	CASSSVPRGGRYEQYF	TGTGCCAGCAGCTCGGTCCCCCGGGGCGGGAGGTACGAGCAGTACTTC
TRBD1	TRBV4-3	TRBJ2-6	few	CASSQGTGRGANVLTF	TGCGCCAGCAGCCAAGGGACAGGGAGAGGGGCCAACGTCCTGACTTTC
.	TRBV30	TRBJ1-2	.	CAWTPGGANYGYTF	TGTGCCTGGACCCCGGGGGGGGCTAACTATGGCTACACCTTC
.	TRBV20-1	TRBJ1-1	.	CSARYGTKAFF	TGCAGTGCTCGATACGGGACTAAAGCTTTCTTT
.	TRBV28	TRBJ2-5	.	CASSLAFPETQYF	TGTGCCAGCAGTTTGGCTTTCCCGGAGACCCAGTACTTC
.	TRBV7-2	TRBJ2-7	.	CASSLAARQEDYEQYF	TGTGCCAGCAGCTTAGCAGCAAGACAGGAAGATTACGAGCAGTACTTC
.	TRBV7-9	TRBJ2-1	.	CASSQNLRSFFNEQFF	TGTGCCAGCAGCCAAAACCTAAGATCCTTCTTCAATGAGCAGTTCTTC
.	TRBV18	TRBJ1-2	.	CASSVGQTYGYTF	TGTGCCAGCTCAGTCGGACAGACATATGGCTACACCTTC
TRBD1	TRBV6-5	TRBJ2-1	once	CASSGTGGYNEQFF	TGTGCCAGCAGTGGGACAGGGGGGTACAATGAGCAGTTCTTC
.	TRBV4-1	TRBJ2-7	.	CASSQFRVGSYEQYF	TGCGCCAGCAGCCAATTCAGGGTCGGCTCCTACGAGCAGTACTTC
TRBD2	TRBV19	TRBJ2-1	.	CASSMGSGRWDEQFF	TGTGCCAGTAGTATGGGTAGCGGGAGATGGGATGAGCAGTTCTTC
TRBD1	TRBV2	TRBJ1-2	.	CASSGRDRGPFDYTF	TGTGCCAGCAGTGGCCGGGACAGGGGACCTTTTGACTACACCTTC
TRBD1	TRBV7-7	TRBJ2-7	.	CASSENRGSNEQYF	TGTGCTAGCAGCGAAAACAGGGGTTCCAACGAGCAGTACTTC
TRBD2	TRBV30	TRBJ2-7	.	CAWRTSGGYEQYF	TGTGCCTGGAGGACTAGCGGGGGATACGAGCAGTACTTC
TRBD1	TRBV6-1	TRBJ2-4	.	CASSDPGQGIRNIQYF	TGTGCCAGCAGTGATCCGGGACAGGGGATTAGAAACATTCAGTACTTC
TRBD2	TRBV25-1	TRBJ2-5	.	CASSDGLAGGPETQYF	TGTGCCAGCAGTGATGGACTAGCGGGAGGTCCGGAGACCCAGTACTTC
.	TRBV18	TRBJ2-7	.	CASSPMKGASSYEQYF	TGTGCCAGCTCCCCTATGAAAGGGGCCAGTTCCTACGAGCAGTACTTC
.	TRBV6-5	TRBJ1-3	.	CASRRESGNTIYF	TGTGCCAGCAGGAGGGAATCTGGAAACACCATATATTTT
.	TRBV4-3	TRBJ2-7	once	CASSQGSRGLYEQYF	TGCGCCAGCAGCCAAGGGTCGCGGGGGCTTTACGAGCAGTACTTC
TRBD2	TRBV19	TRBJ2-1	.	CASTSGLAGWGEQFF	TGTGCCAGTACTTCCGGACTAGCGGGTTGGGGTGAGCAGTTCTTC
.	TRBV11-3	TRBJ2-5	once	CASSAGGQETQYF	TGTGCCAGCAGCGCCGGGGGACAAGAGACCCAGTACTTC
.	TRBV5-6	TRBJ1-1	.	CASRQDRSSAEAFF	TGTGCCAGCAGACAGGACAGAAGTTCAGCTGAAGCTTTCTTT
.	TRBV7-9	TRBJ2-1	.	CASSPRASQVNEQFF	TGTGCCAGCAGCCCTCGGGCTAGCCAGGTGAATGAGCAGTTCTTC
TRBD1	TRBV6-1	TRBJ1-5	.	CASSPDRVGNQPQHF	TGTGCCAGCAGTCCTGACAGGGTTGGCAATCAGCCCCAGCATTTT
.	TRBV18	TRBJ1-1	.	CASSRTDPGDNTEAFF	TGTGCCAGCTCACGAACTGACCCGGGGGATAACACTGAAGCTTTCTTT
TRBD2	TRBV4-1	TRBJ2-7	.	CASSPPRLAGVHEQYF	TGCGCCAGCAGCCCGCCTAGACTAGCGGGAGTGCACGAGCAGTACTTC
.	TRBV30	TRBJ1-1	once	CAWKRGMGEAFF	TGTGCCTGGAAGAGGGGGATGGGTGAAGCTTTCTTT
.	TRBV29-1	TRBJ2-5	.	CSVEISGQETQYF	TGCAGCGTTGAGATTAGCGGCCAAGAGACCCAGTACTTC
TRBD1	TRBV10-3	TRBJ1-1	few	CAIKSTGGGDGAFF	TGTGCCATCAAATCAACAGGGGGAGGTGATGGGGCTTTCTTT
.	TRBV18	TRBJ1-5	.	CASSPGGNQPQHF	TGTGCCAGCTCACCGGGCGGGAATCAGCCCCAGCATTTT